This T cell receptor beta chain was observed in a study of blood T cell repertoires in COVID-19. Across the study: The cDNA or gDNA used as material had been derived from T cells, B-cell-depleted T cells, or PBMCs.

Germline V gene data show CDR1 as SGHNT and CDR2 as YENEEA. This CDR3 has 17 residues. Trimming pared 1 base from V and 5 bases from J, leaving 18 bases between. Libraries were prepared by immunoSEQ multiplex PCR; TCRdb keeps only in-frame clonotypes and omits some of them. The data contain a few hundred thousand clones, approximately 86% of them singletons. The TCR sequence derives from a young woman who had recovered from COVID-19. The chain combines TRBV11-3 with TRBJ2-4, with D possibly matching TRBD2 (6 bases). Sample: PBMCs or T cells enriched from blood (not recorded which). The CDR3, as DNA: TGTGCCAGCAGCTTAGGATCCGGGACTGGGTATCAAAACATTCAGTACTTC. This encodes CASSLGSGTGYQNIQYF. Full variable domain (remainder filled in from reference TRBV11-3 and TRBJ2-4): EAGVVQSPRYKIIEKKQPVAFWCNPISGHNTLYWYLQNLGQGPELLIRYENEEAVDDSQLPKDRFSAERLKGVDSTLKIQPAELGDSAVYLCASSLGSGTGYQNIQYFGAGTRLSVL.